A selection of T cell receptor beta chains follows, all from one sample in a study of cytomegalovirus exposure and HLA in healthy donors. Some clones are missing from TCRdb's copy, which holds only in-frame ones; the method was immunoSEQ multiplex PCR. Among some 170,000 clones listed, about 87% were seen once. The material sequenced was PBMCs. The source of these receptors is a woman younger than 45 in good health and CMV-seronegative. Each CDR3 is given without its conserved first and last residue. The size entry is marked missing in some rows and otherwise reads once, few, many or a size class.

clone size: .
J gene: TRBJ2-7
V gene: TRBV5-5
CDR3 protein: ASSFSSYEQY

clone size: .
J gene: TRBJ2-3
V gene: TRBV6-1
CDR3 protein: ASRIEAGGPDTQY

clone size: .
J gene: TRBJ1-1
V gene: TRBV4-3
CDR3 protein: ASSQGSGTGDWNTEAF

clone size: .
J gene: TRBJ1-5
V gene: TRBV30
CDR3 protein: AWSGVGGAGPQH

clone size: .
J gene: TRBJ1-3
V gene: TRBV5-1
CDR3 protein: ASSLGGRNTIY

clone size: once
J gene: TRBJ2-2
V gene: TRBV19
CDR3 protein: ASSIVTGTGYTGELF

clone size: .
J gene: TRBJ2-5
V gene: TRBV4-2
CDR3 protein: ASSQDMSPETQY

clone size: .
J gene: TRBJ1-5
V gene: TRBV30
CDR3 protein: AWSQSILGNQPQH

clone size: .
J gene: TRBJ2-2
V gene: TRBV4-2
CDR3 protein: ASSQARTGDTGELF

clone size: .
J gene: TRBJ1-2
V gene: TRBV7-9
CDR3 protein: ASSLVVGTGETNGYT

clone size: once
J gene: TRBJ2-5
V gene: TRBV6-1
CDR3 protein: ASSGDLASAETQY

clone size: .
J gene: TRBJ1-1
V gene: TRBV7-2
CDR3 protein: ASTQRGQGLNTEAF

clone size: .
J gene: TRBJ1-5
V gene: TRBV6-6
CDR3 protein: ASSYTGKEKGQPQH

clone size: .
J gene: TRBJ1-1
V gene: TRBV25-1
CDR3 protein: ASSRNTEAF

clone size: .
J gene: TRBJ1-5
V gene: TRBV30
CDR3 protein: AWSFKAGLGSNQPQH

clone size: .
J gene: TRBJ1-2
V gene: TRBV27
CDR3 protein: ASSRRGQGVDGYT

clone size: few
J gene: TRBJ1-3
V gene: TRBV19
CDR3 protein: ATETAPGGNTIY

clone size: .
J gene: TRBJ2-2
V gene: TRBV19
CDR3 protein: ASHKWGANTGELF

clone size: .
J gene: TRBJ2-5
V gene: TRBV2
CDR3 protein: ASSALTSGGGTQY

clone size: .
J gene: TRBJ2-5
V gene: TRBV9
CDR3 protein: ASSGRLAEDQETQY

clone size: .
J gene: TRBJ1-1
V gene: TRBV4-1
CDR3 protein: ASSLGQGPTEAF

clone size: .
J gene: TRBJ2-7
V gene: TRBV10-1
CDR3 protein: ASSSKPTGSASEQY

clone size: once
J gene: TRBJ1-2
V gene: TRBV11-2
CDR3 protein: ASSTMTGGADGYT

clone size: .
J gene: TRBJ1-4
V gene: TRBV5-1
CDR3 protein: ASSQAGTNEKLF

clone size: few
J gene: TRBJ1-1
V gene: TRBV4-1
CDR3 protein: ASGSGGTEAF

clone size: .
J gene: TRBJ1-4
V gene: TRBV5-1
CDR3 protein: ASRPGQGLEKLF

clone size: .
J gene: TRBJ1-1
V gene: TRBV5-1
CDR3 protein: ASSLVVLEDTEAF

clone size: .
J gene: TRBJ1-2
V gene: TRBV30
CDR3 protein: AWSDIMPGQKRIGYT

clone size: .
J gene: TRBJ2-1
V gene: TRBV19
CDR3 protein: ASSIGMGSGGEQF

clone size: medium-sized
J gene: TRBJ1-1
V gene: TRBV5-1
CDR3 protein: ASSAGGAWGTEAF

clone size: .
J gene: TRBJ2-3
V gene: TRBV5-6
CDR3 protein: ASGTPGQGTDTQY

clone size: .
J gene: TRBJ1-6
V gene: TRBV2
CDR3 protein: ASSAQGFSSSPLH

clone size: .
J gene: TRBJ1-1
V gene: TRBV2
CDR3 protein: ASSPQGTAMNTEAF

clone size: few
J gene: TRBJ1-4
V gene: TRBV4-1
CDR3 protein: ASSQVLEKLF

clone size: .
J gene: TRBJ2-5
V gene: TRBV12-5
CDR3 protein: ASGGGRSGFFQETQY

clone size: .
J gene: TRBJ1-1
V gene: TRBV27
CDR3 protein: ASSKRQVMNTEAF

clone size: few
J gene: TRBJ1-6
V gene: TRBV4-1
CDR3 protein: ASSQIGTGHNSPLH

clone size: few
J gene: TRBJ1-2
V gene: TRBV11-2
CDR3 protein: ASSPRVSDGYT

clone size: .
J gene: TRBJ1-2
V gene: TRBV5-4
CDR3 protein: ASSSGTGGLNYGYT

clone size: .
J gene: TRBJ2-7
V gene: TRBV7-9
CDR3 protein: ASSLEQVYEQY

clone size: .
J gene: TRBJ2-2
V gene: TRBV6-1
CDR3 protein: ASSPTGQGVRELF

clone size: .
J gene: TRBJ1-1
V gene: TRBV29-1
CDR3 protein: SAQTGMNTEAF

clone size: .
J gene: TRBJ1-2
V gene: TRBV6-5
CDR3 protein: ASSRGHLANYGYT

clone size: .
J gene: TRBJ1-5
V gene: TRBV7-8
CDR3 protein: ASSFGRFGNQPQH

clone size: .
J gene: TRBJ2-7
V gene: TRBV27
CDR3 protein: ASPGPSGGYEQY

clone size: .
J gene: TRBJ2-7
V gene: TRBV5-1
CDR3 protein: ASSADISYEQY